These T cell receptor beta chains were read from a single sample in a study of blood T cell repertoires in COVID-19. Produced via immunoSEQ multiplex PCR; TCRdb's table is partial and in-frame only. The sample shows about 480,000 clones, roughly 89% of them seen only once. Sequences were obtained from peripheral blood. The receptors shown here come from a young man with COVID-19, enrolled during active disease. Each CDR3 is given without its conserved first and last residue. Fields, in order: J gene, V gene, CDR3 protein.

j_call: TRBJ2-7
v_call: TRBV18
cdr3_aa: ASSPSGIYSYEQY

j_call: TRBJ2-7
v_call: TRBV11-1
cdr3_aa: ASSLDRGGRYEQY

j_call: TRBJ2-7
v_call: TRBV4-2
cdr3_aa: ASSRGTGKDEQY

j_call: TRBJ1-1
v_call: TRBV3-1/TRBV3-2
cdr3_aa: ASSQEGGRAEAF

j_call: TRBJ1-5
v_call: TRBV5-8
cdr3_aa: ASSEGVFSNQPQH

j_call: TRBJ2-7
v_call: TRBV24-1
cdr3_aa: ASHPDSSFYEQY

j_call: TRBJ1-1
v_call: TRBV7-8
cdr3_aa: ASGDPNTEAF

j_call: TRBJ2-3
v_call: TRBV5-4
cdr3_aa: ASRRLAGEPDTQY

j_call: TRBJ2-2
v_call: TRBV6-5
cdr3_aa: ASSLPGAGTGELF

j_call: TRBJ2-5
v_call: TRBV12-5
cdr3_aa: ASGLVLLGADETQY

j_call: TRBJ1-6
v_call: TRBV5-6
cdr3_aa: ASSLAQGYNSPLH

j_call: TRBJ2-7
v_call: TRBV5-4
cdr3_aa: ASSLGQGAAEQY

j_call: TRBJ2-5
v_call: TRBV18
cdr3_aa: ASSPMGGVGETQY

j_call: TRBJ2-3
v_call: TRBV3-1/TRBV3-2
cdr3_aa: ASSQGYGSGTDTQY

j_call: TRBJ2-7
v_call: TRBV7-9
cdr3_aa: ASQAGFSYEQY

j_call: TRBJ2-1
v_call: TRBV15
cdr3_aa: ATSRGPVGGNVRF

j_call: TRBJ1-5
v_call: TRBV6-5
cdr3_aa: ASIKGVKAQPQH

j_call: TRBJ2-1
v_call: TRBV18
cdr3_aa: ASSPSGGAVNEQF

j_call: TRBJ2-3
v_call: TRBV6-5
cdr3_aa: ASRLAGNTDTQY

j_call: TRBJ1-2
v_call: TRBV19
cdr3_aa: ASSRQAYGYT